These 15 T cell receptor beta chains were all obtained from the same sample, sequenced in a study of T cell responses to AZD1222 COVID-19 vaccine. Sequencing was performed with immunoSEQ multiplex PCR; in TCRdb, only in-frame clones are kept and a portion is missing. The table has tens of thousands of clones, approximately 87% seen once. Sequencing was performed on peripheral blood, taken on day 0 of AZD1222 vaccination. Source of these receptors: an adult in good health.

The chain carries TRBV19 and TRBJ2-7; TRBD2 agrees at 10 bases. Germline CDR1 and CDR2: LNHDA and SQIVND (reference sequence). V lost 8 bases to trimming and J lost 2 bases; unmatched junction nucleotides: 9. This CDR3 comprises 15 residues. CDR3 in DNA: TGTGCCAGTCGAACCCGGACTAGCGGTGCCTACGAGCAGTACTTC. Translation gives CASRTRTSGAYEQYF.

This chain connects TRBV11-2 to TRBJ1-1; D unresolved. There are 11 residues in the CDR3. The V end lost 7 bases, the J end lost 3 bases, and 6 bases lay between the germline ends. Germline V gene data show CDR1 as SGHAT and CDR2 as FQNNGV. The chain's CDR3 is CASTRYTEAFF. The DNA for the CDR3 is TGTGCCAGCACAAGGTACACTGAAGCTTTCTTT.

CDR3 region: CASSSAGRAEAFF. For the CDR3, the DNA is TGTGCCAGCAGTTCAGCAGGGAGGGCTGAAGCTTTCTTT. V usage is TRBV28 and J usage is TRBJ1-1; tentative D call: TRBD1 (5 bases). The ends were cut back, 4 bases at V and 6 bases at J, with 12 bases in the middle. Germline V CDR1 and CDR2: MDHEN, SYDVKM. The CDR3 sequence is 13 residues long. The entire variable domain, with the rest obtained from reference TRBV28 and TRBJ1-1, is as follows: DVKVTQSSRYLVKRTGEKVFLECVQDMDHENMFWYRQDPGLGLRLIYFSYDVKMKEKGDIPEGYSVSREKKERFSLILESASTNQTSMYLCASSSAGRAEAFFGQGTRLTVV.

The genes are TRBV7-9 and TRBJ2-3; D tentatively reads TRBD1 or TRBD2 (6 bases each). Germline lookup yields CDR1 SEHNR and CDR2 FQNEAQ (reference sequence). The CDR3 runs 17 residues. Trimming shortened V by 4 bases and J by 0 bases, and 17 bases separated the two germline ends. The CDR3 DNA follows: TGTGCCAGCAGCTCGACGAGGGGGGAGGTTAGCACAGATACGCAGTATTTT. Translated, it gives CASSSTRGEVSTDTQYF.

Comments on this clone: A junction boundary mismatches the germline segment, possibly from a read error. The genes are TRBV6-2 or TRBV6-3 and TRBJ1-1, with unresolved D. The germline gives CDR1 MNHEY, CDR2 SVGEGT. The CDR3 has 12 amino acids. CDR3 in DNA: TGTGCCATCAGTCAAGGGAACACTGAAGCTTTCTTT. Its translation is CAISQGNTEAFF.

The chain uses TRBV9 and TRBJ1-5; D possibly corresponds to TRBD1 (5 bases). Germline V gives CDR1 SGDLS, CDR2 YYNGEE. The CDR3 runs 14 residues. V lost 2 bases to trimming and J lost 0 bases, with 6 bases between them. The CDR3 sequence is CASSVQGSNQPQHF. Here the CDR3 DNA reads TGTGCCAGCAGCGTTCAGGGTAGCAATCAGCCCCAGCATTTT.

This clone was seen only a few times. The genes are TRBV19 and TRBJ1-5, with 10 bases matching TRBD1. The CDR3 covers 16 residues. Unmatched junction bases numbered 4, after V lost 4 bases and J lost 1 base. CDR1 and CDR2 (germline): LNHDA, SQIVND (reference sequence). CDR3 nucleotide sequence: TGTGCCAGTAGTAGACAGGGGGCGGTAAGCAATCAGCCCCAGCATTTT. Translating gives CASSRQGAVSNQPQHF.

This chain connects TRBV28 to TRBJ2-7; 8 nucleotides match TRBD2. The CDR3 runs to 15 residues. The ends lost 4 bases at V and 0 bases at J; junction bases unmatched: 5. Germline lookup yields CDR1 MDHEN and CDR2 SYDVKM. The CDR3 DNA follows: TGTGCCAGCAGTTCGGGGGGGGTAAGCTCCTACGAGCAGTACTTC. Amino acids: CASSSGGVSSYEQYF.

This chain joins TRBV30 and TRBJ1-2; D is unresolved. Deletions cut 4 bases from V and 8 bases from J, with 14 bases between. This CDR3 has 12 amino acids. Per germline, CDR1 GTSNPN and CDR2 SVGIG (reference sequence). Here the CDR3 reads CAWTDVGYGYTF. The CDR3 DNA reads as TGTGCCTGGACTGATGTGGGGTACGGCTACACCTTC.

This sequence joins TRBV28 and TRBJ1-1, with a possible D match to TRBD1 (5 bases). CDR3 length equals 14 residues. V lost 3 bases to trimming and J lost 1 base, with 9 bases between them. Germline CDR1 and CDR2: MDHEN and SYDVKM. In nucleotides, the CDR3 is TGTGCCAGCAGTTTGTTGGGGACGAACACTGAAGCTTTCTTT. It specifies CASSLLGTNTEAFF.

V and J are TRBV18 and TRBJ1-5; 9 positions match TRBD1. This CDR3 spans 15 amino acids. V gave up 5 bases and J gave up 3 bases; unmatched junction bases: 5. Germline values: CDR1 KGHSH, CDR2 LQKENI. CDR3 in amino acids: CASSSGTGYNQPQHF. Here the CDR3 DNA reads TGTGCCAGCTCATCAGGGACAGGGTACAATCAGCCCCAGCATTTT.

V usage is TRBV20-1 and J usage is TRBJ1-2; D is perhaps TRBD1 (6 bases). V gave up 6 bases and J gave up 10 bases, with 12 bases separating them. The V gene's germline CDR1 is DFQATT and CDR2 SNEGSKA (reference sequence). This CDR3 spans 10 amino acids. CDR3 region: CSAAGQFYTF. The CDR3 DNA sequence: TGCAGTGCGGCAGGACAGTTCTACACCTTC.

This chain's CDR3 is CASSLWDTSTDTQYF. The CDR3 DNA reads TGTGCCAGCTCACTCTGGGACACGAGCACAGATACGCAGTATTTT. The genes are TRBV18 and TRBJ2-3; tentatively, D is TRBD1 (6 bases). V lost 4 bases to trimming and J lost 0 bases, with 11 bases between them. Per the germline V gene, CDR1 is KGHSH and CDR2 is LQKENI. The CDR3 has 15 amino acids.

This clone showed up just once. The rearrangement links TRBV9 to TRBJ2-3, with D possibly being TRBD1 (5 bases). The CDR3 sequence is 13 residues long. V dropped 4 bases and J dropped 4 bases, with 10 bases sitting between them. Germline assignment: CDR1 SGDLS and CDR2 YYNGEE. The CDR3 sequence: CASSPWGADTQYF. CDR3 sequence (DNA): TGTGCCAGCAGCCCCTGGGGCGCAGATACGCAGTATTTT.

The CDR3 reads CASSPGDRGGTEAFF. The CDR3, as DNA: TGTGCCAGCTCACCAGGGGACAGGGGGGGCACTGAAGCTTTCTTT. The genes are TRBV18 and TRBJ1-1; 11 bases align to TRBD1. V lost 2 bases, J lost 4 bases, and 3 bases stayed unmatched. CDR1 and CDR2 from the germline V gene are KGHSH and LQKENI. This CDR3 spans 15 amino acids. The full variable domain, with the rest looked up from reference TRBV18 and TRBJ1-1, is NAGVMQNPRHLVRRRGQEARLRCSPMKGHSHVYWYRQLPEEGLKFMVYLQKENIIDESGMPKERFSAEFPKEGPSILRIQQVVRGDSAAYFCASSPGDRGGTEAFFGQGTRLTVV.